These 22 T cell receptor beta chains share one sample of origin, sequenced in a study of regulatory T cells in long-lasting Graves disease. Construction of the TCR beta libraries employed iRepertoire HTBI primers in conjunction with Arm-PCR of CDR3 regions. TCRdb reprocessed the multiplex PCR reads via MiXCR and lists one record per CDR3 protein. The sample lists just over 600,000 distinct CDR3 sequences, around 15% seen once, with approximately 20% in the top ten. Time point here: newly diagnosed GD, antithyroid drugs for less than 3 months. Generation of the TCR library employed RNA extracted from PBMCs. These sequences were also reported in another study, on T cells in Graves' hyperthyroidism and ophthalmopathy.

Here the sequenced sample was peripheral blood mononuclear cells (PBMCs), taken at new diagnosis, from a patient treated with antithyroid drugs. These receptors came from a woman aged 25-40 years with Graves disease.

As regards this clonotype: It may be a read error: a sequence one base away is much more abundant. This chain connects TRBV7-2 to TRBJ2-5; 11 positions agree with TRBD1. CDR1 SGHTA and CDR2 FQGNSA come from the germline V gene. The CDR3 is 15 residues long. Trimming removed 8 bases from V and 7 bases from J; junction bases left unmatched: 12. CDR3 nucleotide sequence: TGTGCCAGCCCCCGGACAGGGGGCGATTTGGTGACCCAGTACTTC. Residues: CASPRTGGDLVTQYF.

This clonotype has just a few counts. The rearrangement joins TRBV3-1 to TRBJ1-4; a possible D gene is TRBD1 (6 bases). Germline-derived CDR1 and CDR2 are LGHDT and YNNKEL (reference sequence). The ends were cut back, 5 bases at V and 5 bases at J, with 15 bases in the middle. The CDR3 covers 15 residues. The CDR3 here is CASSKATGRNEKLFF. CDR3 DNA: TGTGCCAGCAGCAAAGCTACAGGGCGAAATGAAAAACTGTTTTTT.

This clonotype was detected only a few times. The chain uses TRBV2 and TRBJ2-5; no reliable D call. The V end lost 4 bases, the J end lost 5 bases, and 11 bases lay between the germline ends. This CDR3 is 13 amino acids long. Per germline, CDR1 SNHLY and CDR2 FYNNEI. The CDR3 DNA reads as TGTGCCAGCAGTGGATTTTTTAGGGAGACCCAGTACTTC. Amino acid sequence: CASSGFFRETQYF.

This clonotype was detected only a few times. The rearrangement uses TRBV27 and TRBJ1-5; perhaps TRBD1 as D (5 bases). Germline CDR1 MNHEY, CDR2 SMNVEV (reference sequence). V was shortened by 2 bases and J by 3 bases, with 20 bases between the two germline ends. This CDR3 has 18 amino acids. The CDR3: CASSLGPQLGGNNQPQHF. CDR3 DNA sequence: TGTGCCAGCAGTTTAGGGCCCCAACTTGGGGGAAACAATCAGCCCCAGCATTTT.

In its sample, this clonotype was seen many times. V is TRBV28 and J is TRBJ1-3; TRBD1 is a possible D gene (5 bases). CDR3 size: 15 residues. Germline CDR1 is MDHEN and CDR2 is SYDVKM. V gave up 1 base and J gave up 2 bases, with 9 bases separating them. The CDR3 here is CASSLFSGTGNTIYF. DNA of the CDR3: TGTGCCAGCAGTTTATTTTCAGGGACTGGAAACACCATATATTTT.

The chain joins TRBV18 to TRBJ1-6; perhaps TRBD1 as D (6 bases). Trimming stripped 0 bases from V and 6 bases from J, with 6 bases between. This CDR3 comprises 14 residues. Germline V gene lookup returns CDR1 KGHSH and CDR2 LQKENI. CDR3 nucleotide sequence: TGTGCCAGCTCACCACCGGACAGTAATTCACCCCTCCACTTT. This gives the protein CASSPPDSNSPLHF. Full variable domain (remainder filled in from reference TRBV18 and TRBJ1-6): NAGVMQNPRHLVRRRGQEARLRCSPMKGHSHVYWYRQLPEEGLKFMVYLQKENIIDESGMPKERFSAEFPKEGPSILRIQQVVRGDSAAYFCASSPPDSNSPLHFGNGTRLTVT.

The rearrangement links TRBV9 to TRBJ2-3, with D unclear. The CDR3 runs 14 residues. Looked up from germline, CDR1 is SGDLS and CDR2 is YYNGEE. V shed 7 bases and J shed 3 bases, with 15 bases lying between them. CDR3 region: CASGPGPRTDTQYF. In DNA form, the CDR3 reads TGTGCCAGCGGACCGGGCCCCCGGACAGATACGCAGTATTTT.

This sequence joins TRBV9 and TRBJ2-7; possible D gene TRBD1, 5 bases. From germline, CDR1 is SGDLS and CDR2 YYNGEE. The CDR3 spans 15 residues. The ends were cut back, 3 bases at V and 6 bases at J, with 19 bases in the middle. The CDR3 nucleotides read TGTGCCAGCAGCGCCCTTGCGCAGGGAACCCTCGAGCAGTACTTC. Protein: CASSALAQGTLEQYF.

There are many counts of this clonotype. The CDR3 is CAWRTSGRQYNEQFF. In DNA form, the CDR3 reads TGTGCCTGGAGGACTAGCGGGCGTCAATACAATGAGCAGTTCTTC. This chain links TRBV30 with TRBJ2-1; 10 bases are shared with TRBD2. The CDR3 totals 15 residues. Trimming took 3 bases from V and 4 from J; bases not matched to a gene: 6. The germline CDR1 and CDR2 sequences are GTSNPN and SVGIG (reference sequence).

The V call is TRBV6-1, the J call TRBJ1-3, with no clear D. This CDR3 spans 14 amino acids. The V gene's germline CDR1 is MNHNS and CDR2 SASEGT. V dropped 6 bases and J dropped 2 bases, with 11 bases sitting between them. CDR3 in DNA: TGTGCCAGCAGGCAGACCGGGGCTGGAAACACCATATATTTT. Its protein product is CASRQTGAGNTIYF.

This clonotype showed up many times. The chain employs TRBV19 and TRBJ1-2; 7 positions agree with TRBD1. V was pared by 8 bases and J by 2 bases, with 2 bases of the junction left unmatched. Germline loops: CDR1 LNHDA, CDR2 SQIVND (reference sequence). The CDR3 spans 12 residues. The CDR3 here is CASWDSNYGYTF. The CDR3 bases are TGTGCCAGTTGGGACAGCAACTATGGCTACACCTTC. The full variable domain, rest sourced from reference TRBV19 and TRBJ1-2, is DGGITQSPKYLFRKEGQNVTLSCEQNLNHDAMYWYRQDPGQGLRLIYYSQIVNDFQKGDIAEGYSVSREKKESFPLTVTSAQKNPTAFYLCASWDSNYGYTFGSGTRLTVV.

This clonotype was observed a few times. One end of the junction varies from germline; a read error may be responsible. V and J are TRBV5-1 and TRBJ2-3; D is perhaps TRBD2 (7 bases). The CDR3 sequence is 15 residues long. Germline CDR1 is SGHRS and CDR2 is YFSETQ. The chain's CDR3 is CASSLISGGGDTQYF. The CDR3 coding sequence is TGTGCCAGCAGCTTAATTTCGGGGGGCGGAGATACGCAGTATTTT. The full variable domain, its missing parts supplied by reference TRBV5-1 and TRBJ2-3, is KAGVTQTPRYLIKTRGQQVTLSCSPISGHRSVSWYQQTPGQGLQFLFEYFSETQRNKGNFPGRFSGRQFSNSRSEMNVSTLELGDSALYLCASSLISGGGDTQYFGPGTRLTVL.

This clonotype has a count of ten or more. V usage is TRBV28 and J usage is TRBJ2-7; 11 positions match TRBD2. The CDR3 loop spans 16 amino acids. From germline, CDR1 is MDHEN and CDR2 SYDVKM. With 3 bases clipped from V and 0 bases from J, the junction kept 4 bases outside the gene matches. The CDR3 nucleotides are TGTGCCAGCAGTTTGGGACTAGCGGATAACTCCTACGAGCAGTACTTC. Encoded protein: CASSLGLADNSYEQYF.

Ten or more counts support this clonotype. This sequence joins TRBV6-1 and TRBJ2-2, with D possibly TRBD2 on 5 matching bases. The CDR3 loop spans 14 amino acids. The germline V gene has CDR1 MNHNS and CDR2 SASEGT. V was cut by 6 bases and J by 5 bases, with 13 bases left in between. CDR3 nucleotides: TGTGCCAGCAGAGCGGACTTCCCGACCGGGGAGCTGTTTTTT. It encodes CASRADFPTGELFF.

CDR3 protein: CASGRREGTEAFF. CDR3 nucleotides: TGTGCCAGCGGGCGCAGGGAGGGCACTGAAGCTTTCTTT. The chain couples TRBV6-1 to TRBJ1-1; D possibly corresponds to TRBD1 (5 bases). CDR3 length: 13 residues. The germline V gene has CDR1 MNHNS and CDR2 SASEGT. With 8 bases removed from V and 4 bases from J, the gap between germline ends came to 14 bases.

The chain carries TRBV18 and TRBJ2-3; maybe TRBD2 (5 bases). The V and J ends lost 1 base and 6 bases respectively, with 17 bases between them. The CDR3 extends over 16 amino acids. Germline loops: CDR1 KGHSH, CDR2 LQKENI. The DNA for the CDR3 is TGTGCCAGCTCACCACAGCAGGTTTCGGGGTTGGATACGCAGTATTTT. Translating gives CASSPQQVSGLDTQYF.

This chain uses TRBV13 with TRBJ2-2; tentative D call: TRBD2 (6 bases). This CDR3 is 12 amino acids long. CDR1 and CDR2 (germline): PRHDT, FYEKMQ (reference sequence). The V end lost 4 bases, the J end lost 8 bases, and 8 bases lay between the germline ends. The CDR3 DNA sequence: TGTGCCAGCAGCTATCTAGCGGGGGAGCTGTTTTTT. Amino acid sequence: CASSYLAGELFF.

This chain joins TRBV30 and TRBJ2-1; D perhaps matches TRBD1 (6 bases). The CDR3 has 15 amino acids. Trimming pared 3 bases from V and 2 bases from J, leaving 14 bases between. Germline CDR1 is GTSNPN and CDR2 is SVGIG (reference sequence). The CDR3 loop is CAWSTGSLAYNEQFF. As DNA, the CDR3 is TGTGCCTGGAGCACAGGGAGCCTCGCCTACAATGAGCAGTTCTTC.

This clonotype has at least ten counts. CDR3 in amino acids: CASSPGSDTQYF. The DNA of the CDR3 is TGTGCCAGCAGCCCAGGGTCAGATACGCAGTATTTT. The chain links TRBV7-2 to TRBJ2-3, with a weak D call TRBD1 (5 bases). Trimming left V 5 bases short and J 4 bases short, with 7 bases between. The length of the CDR3 is 12 residues. Germline V gene lookup returns CDR1 SGHTA and CDR2 FQGNSA.

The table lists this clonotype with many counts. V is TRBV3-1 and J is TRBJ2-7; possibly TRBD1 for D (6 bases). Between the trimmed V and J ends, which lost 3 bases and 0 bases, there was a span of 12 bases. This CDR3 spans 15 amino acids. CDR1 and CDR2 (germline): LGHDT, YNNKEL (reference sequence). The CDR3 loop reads CASSHGGSSSYEQYF. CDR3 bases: TGTGCCAGCAGCCATGGGGGCTCCAGCTCCTACGAGCAGTACTTC.

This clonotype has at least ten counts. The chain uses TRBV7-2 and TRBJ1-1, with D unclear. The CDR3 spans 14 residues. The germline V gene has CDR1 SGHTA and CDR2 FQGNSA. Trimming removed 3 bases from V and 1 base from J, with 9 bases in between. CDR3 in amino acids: CASSFLAANTEAFF. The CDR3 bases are TGTGCCAGCAGCTTTTTGGCGGCGAACACTGAAGCTTTCTTT. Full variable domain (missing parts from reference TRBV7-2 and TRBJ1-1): GAGVSQSPSNKVTEKGKDVELRCDPISGHTALYWYRQSLGQGLEFLIYFQGNSAPDKSGLPSDRFSAERTGGSVSTLTIQRTQQEDSAVYLCASSFLAANTEAFFGQGTRLTVV.

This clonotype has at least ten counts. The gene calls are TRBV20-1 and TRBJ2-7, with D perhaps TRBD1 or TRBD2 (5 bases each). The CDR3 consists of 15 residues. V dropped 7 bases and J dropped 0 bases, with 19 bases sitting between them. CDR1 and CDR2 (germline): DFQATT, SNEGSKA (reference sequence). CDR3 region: CSGHPGQVGSYEQYF. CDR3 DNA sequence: TGCAGTGGCCATCCGGGGCAGGTGGGCTCCTACGAGCAGTACTTC.